Sequencing of this T cell receptor beta chain was carried out in a study of identical twins. Study-wide findings and caveats: Researchers reported excess low generation probability among twin-shared out-of-frame alpha sequences. The authors noted that invariant MAIT and iNKT cells could partly confound zero-insertion analyses.

All of the donors were Caucasians in good health. This clonotype was detected ten times or more. Its specificity is unknown. The ends were cut back, 4 bases at V and 2 bases at J, with 14 bases in the middle. Per the germline V gene, CDR1 is MGHRA and CDR2 is YSYEKL. This CDR3 has 15 residues. A universal primer site was incorporated via template switching, and the cDNA contained unique molecular identifiers. One entry per CDR3 protein, called by TCRdb with MiXCR from the 5' RACE reads. Here the sample spans roughly 350,000 distinct CDR3 sequences, approximately 13% being singletons. These same records also appear under a second study, on yellow fever vaccine responses in identical twins.

This clonotype was obtained from a woman under 30 in good health. The sequenced sample was CD8+ T cells sorted from blood. The chain links TRBV4-1 to TRBJ2-5; D gene ambiguous. This CDR3 reads CASSPRILGQETQYF. CDR3 nucleotides: TGCGCCAGCAGCCCACGGATCCTTGGGCAAGAGACCCAGTACTTC.